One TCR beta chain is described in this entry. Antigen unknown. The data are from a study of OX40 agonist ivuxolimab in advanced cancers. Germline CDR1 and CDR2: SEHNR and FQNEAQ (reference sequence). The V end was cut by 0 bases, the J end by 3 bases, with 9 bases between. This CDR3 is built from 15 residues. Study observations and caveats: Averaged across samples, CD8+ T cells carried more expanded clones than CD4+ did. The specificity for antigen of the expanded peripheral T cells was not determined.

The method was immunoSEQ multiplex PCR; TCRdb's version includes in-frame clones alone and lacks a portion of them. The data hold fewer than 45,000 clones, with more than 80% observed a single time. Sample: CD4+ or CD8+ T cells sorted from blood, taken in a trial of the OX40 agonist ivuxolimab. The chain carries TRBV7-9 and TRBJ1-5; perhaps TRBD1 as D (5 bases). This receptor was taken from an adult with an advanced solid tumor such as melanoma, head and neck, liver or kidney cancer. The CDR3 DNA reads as TGTGCCAGCAGCTTAGCGGGGGAGGCCAATCAGCCCCAGCATTTT. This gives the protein CASSLAGEANQPQHF.